This TCR beta chain was observed in a study of shared clonotypes between healthy human individuals. Background on the study: A couple of women and three men aged 18 to 49 served as donors.

Trimming took off 7 bases at V and 2 bases at J, with 11 bases between the two ends. Germline V gene sequence: CDR1 SNHLY, CDR2 FYNNEI. The CDR3 covers 13 residues. All donors were healthy HIV-negative adults lacking recent acute infections or vaccinations. Every subset's genomic DNA went evenly onto several immunoSEQ plates. This table comes from immunoSEQ multiplex PCR, and its TCRdb copy is limited to in-frame clones, with some not included. This sample yields 740,000 or so clones, of which more than 70% are seen a single time; 1.5% to 2% belongs to the top ten. The clonotype originates from a woman aged 25-40 years in good health. This sequence joins TRBV2 and TRBJ1-1; no clear D. The sample taken for sequencing was memory CD4+ T cells sorted from blood. Indicated subset: CD45RA-negative fraction. CDR3 bases: TGTGCCAGCAAAAGGGAGGGAAACACTGAAGCTTTCTTT. Amino acid sequence: CASKREGNTEAFF.